Presented here are 11 T cell receptor beta chains from one specimen sequenced in a study of blood T cell repertoires in COVID-19. Only in-frame clones appear in the TCRdb table, and some are missing; sequencing was by immunoSEQ multiplex PCR. The table shows 100,000 to 150,000 clones, with about 92% occurring only once. Sequencing input: peripheral blood. All receptors come from a man in his fifties or sixties with COVID-19, enrolled during active disease.

The CDR3 protein is CASSQAGDSETQYF. As DNA, the CDR3 is TGCGCCAGCAGCCAAGCGGGAGACAGCGAGACCCAGTACTTC. J is TRBJ2-5 and V is TRBV4-1; tentatively, D is TRBD2 (6 bases). This CDR3 is built from 14 residues. From germline, CDR1 is MGHRA and CDR2 YSYEKL. The V end lost 1 base, the J end lost 5 bases, and 11 bases lay between the germline ends.

This chain joins TRBV11-3 and TRBJ2-3, with TRBD1 matching 8 bases. The V gene end was trimmed by 5 bases and the J gene end by 1 base; junction bases not matched to a gene: 2. This CDR3 is 14 amino acids long. Germline V gene lookup returns CDR1 SGHNT and CDR2 YENEEA. The CDR3 DNA reads as TGTGCCAGCAGCCTGACAGGGGGCACAGATACGCAGTATTTT. It codes for CASSLTGGTDTQYF.

The chain couples TRBV27 to TRBJ2-5, with D perhaps matching TRBD2 (6 bases). The CDR3 covers 15 residues. Per the germline V gene, CDR1 is MNHEY and CDR2 is SMNVEV (reference sequence). Trimming stripped 7 bases from V and 1 base from J, with 16 bases between. The CDR3 loop is CASTPRGSGQETQYF. CDR3 bases: TGTGCCAGCACACCACGAGGTAGCGGCCAAGAGACCCAGTACTTC.

The chain couples TRBV20-1 to TRBJ2-7; TRBD2 agrees at 8 bases. CDR1 DFQATT and CDR2 SNEGSKA come from the germline V gene (reference sequence). CDR3 length equals 15 residues. Trimming at V came to 3 bases and at J to 2 bases, leaving 9 bases not matched to a gene. The CDR3 sequence is CSASEGSSGPYEQYF. The DNA of the CDR3 is TGCAGTGCTAGTGAGGGGTCTAGCGGGCCCTACGAGCAGTACTTC.

This clone has more than one count but fewer than ten. The genes are TRBV12-3 or TRBV12-4 and TRBJ1-1, with a weak D call TRBD1 (5 bases). Trimming removed 4 bases from V and 4 bases from J, with 10 bases in between. This CDR3 is built from 13 residues. CDR3 protein: CASSSGHSTEAFF. The CDR3 region has the DNA TGTGCCAGCAGTTCCGGACATTCCACTGAAGCTTTCTTT.

The chain couples TRBV7-2 to TRBJ1-2; TRBD1 matches 9 bases. The CDR3 is 13 amino acids. The germline gives CDR1 SGHTA, CDR2 FQGNSA. J gave up 5 bases and V 3 bases, and 1 base lay outside the gene matches. This CDR3 reads CASSFGQGYGYTF. CDR3 DNA sequence: TGTGCCAGCAGCTTCGGACAGGGGTATGGCTACACCTTC.

V usage is TRBV5-1 and J usage is TRBJ1-2; D may be TRBD1 (6 bases). The CDR3 contains 15 residues. Trimming took 0 bases from V and 2 from J, leaving 11 bases between them. Germline lookup yields CDR1 SGHRS and CDR2 YFSETQ. The CDR3 region is CASSLGTVKNYGYTF. The CDR3, as DNA: TGCGCCAGCAGCTTGGGGACAGTGAAGAACTATGGCTACACCTTC.

This clone was seen just once. The chain joins TRBV5-1 to TRBJ2-6, with D tentatively TRBD2 (5 bases). Per the germline V gene, CDR1 is SGHRS and CDR2 is YFSETQ. This CDR3 region has 18 residues. V lost 5 bases to trimming and J lost 1 base, with 19 bases between them. The CDR3 region is CASSPGGGRGSGANVLTF. In nucleotides, the CDR3 is TGCGCCAGCAGTCCGGGCGGAGGACGCGGGTCTGGGGCCAACGTCCTGACTTTC.

The J gene is TRBJ2-3, the V gene TRBV27, with 9 bases identical to TRBD2. Germline V gene sequence: CDR1 MNHEY, CDR2 SMNVEV (reference sequence). There are 15 residues in the CDR3. V dropped 5 bases and J dropped 2; count of bases not matched to a gene: 5. The CDR3 reads CASSPTSGYTDTQYF. The CDR3 DNA reads TGTGCCAGCAGTCCGACTAGCGGCTACACAGATACGCAGTATTTT.

This clone came up a few times. The J gene is TRBJ1-6, the V gene TRBV4-3; possibly TRBD1 for D (6 bases). Germline V gives CDR1 LGHNA, CDR2 YSLEER. The V end lost 3 bases, the J end lost 9 bases, and 9 bases lay between the germline ends. The CDR3 sequence is 13 residues long. The CDR3 DNA follows: TGCGCCAGCAGCCAGAGGGGGTTTTCACCCCTCCACTTT. Translating gives CASSQRGFSPLHF.

This sequence joins TRBV6-5 and TRBJ1-5; the D gene is possibly TRBD1 (5 bases). The CDR3 runs to 13 residues. Per germline, CDR1 MNHEY and CDR2 SVGAGI. V dropped 6 bases and J dropped 4 bases, with 10 bases sitting between them. The CDR3 loop reads CASSRAPNQPQHF. The DNA of the CDR3 is TGTGCCAGCAGCAGGGCTCCAAATCAGCCCCAGCATTTT.